Listed below are T cell receptor beta chains from one sample, sequenced in a study of blood T cell repertoires in COVID-19. Clones were read by immunoSEQ multiplex PCR, and TCRdb kept only the in-frame ones, dropping some. Of under 200,000 clones listed, more than 75% are singletons. The specimen was peripheral blood. These receptor sequences come from a middle-aged man with active or convalescent COVID-19. CDR3s include the opening cysteine and the closing phenylalanine or tryptophan. Each record gives: J gene, V gene, CDR3 protein.

J gene: TRBJ1-1
V gene: TRBV2
CDR3 protein: CASRTVGGDTEAFF

J gene: TRBJ1-2
V gene: TRBV10-3
CDR3 protein: CAISEDRGSFGYTF

J gene: TRBJ1-4
V gene: TRBV6-1
CDR3 protein: CASSELPSKGYNEKLFF

J gene: TRBJ2-3
V gene: TRBV28
CDR3 protein: CASSLSSRGRTDTQYF

J gene: TRBJ2-5
V gene: TRBV11-3
CDR3 protein: CASSLIRTSSETQYF

J gene: TRBJ2-7
V gene: TRBV18
CDR3 protein: CASSPRGGLAGSPYEQYF

J gene: TRBJ1-2
V gene: TRBV14
CDR3 protein: CASSQERANYGYTF

J gene: TRBJ1-1
V gene: TRBV5-1
CDR3 protein: CASSLGPGQPTEAFF

J gene: TRBJ2-6
V gene: TRBV4-3
CDR3 protein: CASSQGPAGANVLTF

J gene: TRBJ1-2
V gene: TRBV12-3/TRBV12-4
CDR3 protein: CASSSPGNYGYTF

J gene: TRBJ2-3
V gene: TRBV24-1
CDR3 protein: CATSDAGGSPDTQYF

J gene: TRBJ1-1
V gene: TRBV6-6
CDR3 protein: CASNPGRGNTEAFF

J gene: TRBJ1-5
V gene: TRBV28
CDR3 protein: CASSGDRGSAQPQHF

J gene: TRBJ2-2
V gene: TRBV28
CDR3 protein: CASSSYRVPNTGELFF